A single sample is the source of the 19 T cell receptor beta chains below, sequenced in a study of cytomegalovirus exposure and HLA in healthy donors. 60 Vbeta and 13 Jbeta primers were used in PCR. The protocol was immunoSEQ multiplex PCR, while the TCRdb copy is restricted to in-frame clones and leaves out a portion. The sample consists of under 150,000 clones, approximately 80% of them appearing once. Sequenced material: PBMCs. The receptor set was obtained from a woman aged 40 to 55 in good health and CMV-seropositive.

The J gene is TRBJ1-4, the V gene TRBV28; TRBD1 might be the D (5 bases). The CDR3 is 16 residues long. CDR1 and CDR2 from the germline V gene are MDHEN and SYDVKM. V was cut by 5 bases and J by 5 bases, with 18 bases left in between. CDR3 loop: CASSLPFPRGNEKLFF. CDR3 nucleotide sequence: TGTGCCAGCAGTCTCCCGTTCCCCCGGGGGAATGAAAAACTGTTTTTT.

This rearrangement joins TRBV5-6 to TRBJ2-7, with TRBD2 identical over 10 bases. Trimming removed 5 bases from V and 3 bases from J; junction bases left unmatched: 8. The CDR3 extends over 15 amino acids. Germline V lookup: CDR1 SGHDT, CDR2 YYEEEE. CDR3 in amino acids: CASSYTGTSDYEQYF. CDR3 coding DNA: TGTGCCAGCAGTTATACCGGGACTAGCGACTACGAGCAGTACTTC.

J is TRBJ1-2 and V is TRBV6-1, with D perhaps matching TRBD1 (5 bases). Germline V gene sequence: CDR1 MNHNS, CDR2 SASEGT. The CDR3 extends over 14 amino acids. The V and J ends lost 7 bases and 7 bases respectively, with 19 bases between them. CDR3 protein: CASTTGEPRGGYTF. CDR3 nucleotide sequence: TGTGCCAGCACCACGGGGGAGCCTAGAGGTGGCTACACCTTC.

A few counts support this clone. The V and J genes are TRBV9 and TRBJ1-3, with TRBD1 identical over 7 bases. This CDR3 region has 16 residues. With V trimmed by 3 bases and J by 4 bases, 10 bases remained unmatched. Germline V lookup: CDR1 SGDLS, CDR2 YYNGEE. The CDR3 nucleotides are TGTGCCAGCAGCGGATCCACAGGGGCAGGAGGAAACACCATATATTTT. Encoded protein: CASSGSTGAGGNTIYF.

This chain connects TRBV5-1 to TRBJ2-5, with D perhaps TRBD1 (6 bases). Trimming cost V 4 bases and J 4 bases, with 11 bases left between them. The CDR3 runs to 13 residues. The germline V gene encodes CDR1 SGHRS and CDR2 YFSETQ. CDR3 in amino acids: CASSPDSSETQYF. For the CDR3, the DNA is TGCGCCAGCAGCCCGGACAGCTCAGAGACCCAGTACTTC.

This clone was detected a few times. This rearrangement joins TRBV7-2 to TRBJ2-7; 10 nucleotides align to TRBD2. Trimming cost V 4 bases and J 9 bases; bases outside gene matches: 6. The CDR3 is made up of 13 amino acids. Germline V lookup: CDR1 SGHTA, CDR2 FQGNSA. Here the CDR3 DNA reads TGTGCCAGCAGCTCTACCTGGACTAGCGGGCAGTACTTC. Translating it yields CASSSTWTSGQYF. The full variable domain, in which reference TRBV7-2 and TRBJ2-7 provide the parts outside the CDR3, is GAGVSQSPSNKVTEKGKDVELRCDPISGHTALYWYRQSLGQGLEFLIYFQGNSAPDKSGLPSDRFSAERTGGSVSTLTIQRTQQEDSAVYLCASSSTWTSGQYFGPGTRLTVT.

The rearrangement uses TRBV4-1 and TRBJ2-7, with 9 positions matching TRBD1. V shed 3 bases, J shed 3 bases, and the junction held 12 bases outside the gene matches. CDR1 and CDR2 from the germline V gene are MGHRA and YSYEKL. The CDR3 runs to 17 residues. CDR3 sequence: CASSHSYGGQGSYEQYF. CDR3 nucleotides: TGCGCCAGCAGCCATTCATACGGGGGACAGGGAAGCTACGAGCAGTACTTC.

This chain uses TRBV6-1 with TRBJ2-5, with D possibly matching TRBD1 (6 bases). The germline gives CDR1 MNHNS, CDR2 SASEGT. The CDR3 is 14 residues long. The V end lost 8 bases, the J end lost 3 bases, and 16 bases lay between the germline ends. In nucleotides, the CDR3 is TGTGCCAGCGATGACAGGCCCAACAAAGAGACCCAGTACTTC. It yields the protein CASDDRPNKETQYF.

This clone has just a few counts. The chain links TRBV4-2 to TRBJ1-2, with TRBD1 as a possible D gene (5 bases). The CDR3 sequence is 14 residues long. Germline CDR1 reads LGHNA; CDR2 reads YNFKEQ. V was cut by 1 base and J by 8 bases, with 14 bases left in between. The CDR3 DNA reads as TGTGCCAGCAGCCAAGGGGGCAGGGCGGAAGGCTACACCTTC. It encodes CASSQGGRAEGYTF.

The chain combines TRBV30 with TRBJ2-5; weak D call: TRBD1 (5 bases). Trimming stripped 2 bases from V and 4 bases from J, with 8 bases between. Germline values: CDR1 GTSNPN, CDR2 SVGIG (reference sequence). The CDR3 contains 12 residues. The CDR3 protein is CAWSLGAETQYF. The DNA of the CDR3 is TGTGCCTGGAGTTTAGGGGCAGAGACCCAGTACTTC.

V usage is TRBV6-6 and J usage is TRBJ2-5; tentative D call: TRBD1 (5 bases). V lost 0 bases, J lost 5 bases, and 10 bases lay in between. The CDR3 length is 14 residues. Germline-derived CDR1 and CDR2 are MNHNY and SVGAGI (reference sequence). The CDR3 coding sequence is TGTGCCAGCAGTTACTCTGGGGCAGGGGAGACCCAGTACTTC. Encoded protein: CASSYSGAGETQYF.

The rearrangement joins TRBV7-6 to TRBJ2-6, with TRBD1 matching 8 bases. The CDR3 loop spans 18 amino acids. V was pared by 3 bases and J by 0 bases, with 7 bases of the junction left unmatched. CDR1 is SGHVS and CDR2 is FNYEAQ in the germline V gene. In DNA form, the CDR3 reads TGTGCCAGCAGCTTGAGGGACAGGCAATACTCTGGGGCCAACGTCCTGACTTTC. This encodes CASSLRDRQYSGANVLTF.

J is TRBJ2-1 and V is TRBV14; D not certain. The CDR3 is made up of 16 amino acids. Germline V gene sequence: CDR1 SGHDN, CDR2 FVKESK. V was trimmed by 7 bases and J by 0 bases, leaving 16 bases between them. CDR3 bases: TGTGCCAGCACCCCGTGGAGCGCGAGCTCCTACAATGAGCAGTTCTTC. Translated, it gives CASTPWSASSYNEQFF.

This clone was found once. The rearrangement uses TRBV2 and TRBJ2-1; 7 bases are a match to TRBD2. This CDR3 has 14 amino acids. Germline-derived CDR1 and CDR2 are SNHLY and FYNNEI. V gave up 4 bases and J gave up 5 bases; unmatched junction bases: 5. CDR3 loop: CASSAGTINNEQFF. DNA for the CDR3: TGTGCCAGCAGTGCCGGGACTATCAACAATGAGCAGTTCTTC.

CDR3 loop: CASTQAGHSYEQYF. Here the CDR3 DNA reads TGTGCCAGCACGCAGGCGGGCCATTCCTACGAGCAGTACTTC. The chain combines TRBV2 with TRBJ2-7, with D perhaps matching TRBD2 (5 bases). The ends were cut back, 7 bases at V and 1 base at J, with 14 bases in the middle. The CDR3 has 14 residues. Germline lookup yields CDR1 SNHLY and CDR2 FYNNEI.

This clone was seen only once. The chain carries TRBV19 and TRBJ2-5; 9 nucleotides agree with TRBD1. The CDR3 consists of 15 residues. In germline, CDR1 is LNHDA, CDR2 SQIVND (reference sequence). Losses at the gene ends were 4 bases for V and 5 bases for J; bases not matched to a gene: 8. Here the CDR3 DNA reads TGTGCCAGTAGTACGGCAGGTGGACAGGGGGAGACCCAGTACTTC. Translated, it gives CASSTAGGQGETQYF.

The V gene is TRBV6-5, the J gene TRBJ2-1; 10 nucleotides align to TRBD1. J lost 3 bases, V lost 4 bases, and 3 bases had no gene match. This CDR3 has 15 residues. In germline, CDR1 is MNHEY, CDR2 SVGAGI. The CDR3 DNA follows: TGTGCCAGCAGTTTGGACAGGGGGATCTACAATGAGCAGTTCTTC. It translates to CASSLDRGIYNEQFF.

V is TRBV5-1 and J is TRBJ2-6, with D possibly matching TRBD1 (5 bases). The germline V gene encodes CDR1 SGHRS and CDR2 YFSETQ. V lost 2 bases and J lost 10, with 13 bases in between. The length of the CDR3 is 14 residues. The CDR3 sequence: CASSFDSGPNVLTF. CDR3 DNA sequence: TGCGCCAGCAGCTTCGACAGTGGACCGAACGTCCTGACTTTC.

The sample holds a few counts of this clone. The chain couples TRBV7-9 to TRBJ2-7; 9 nucleotides line up with TRBD2. This CDR3 comprises 16 residues. Germline V gene lookup returns CDR1 SEHNR and CDR2 FQNEAQ (reference sequence). The trim removed 6 bases at V and 0 bases at J, leaving 9 bases unmatched. In nucleotides, the CDR3 is TGTGCCAGCAGTTCAACCCTAGCGGGGAGCTCCTACGAGCAGTACTTC. Residues: CASSSTLAGSSYEQYF.